This T cell receptor (beta chain) was sequenced for a study of T cell changes during pregnancy in multiple sclerosis. Assay: immunoSEQ multiplex PCR; the TCRdb copy retains only in-frame clones and omits some. The table has fewer than 75,000 clones, roughly 90% seen once; the top ten hold approximately 5%. This CDR3 has 14 amino acids. Looked up from germline, CDR1 is GTSNPN and CDR2 is SVGIG (reference sequence). The J segment lost 11 bases and the V segment lost 1 base, leaving 12 bases of the junction unmatched. The source was CD8+ T cells from peripheral blood mononuclear cells, collected before pregnancy. J is TRBJ1-1 and V is TRBV30, with 8 bases aligning to TRBD1. The TCR sequence derives from a female donor with multiple sclerosis, enrolled in a pregnancy study. This CDR3 reads CAWSADPGGLEAFF. The DNA for the CDR3 is TGTGCCTGGAGTGCAGACCCAGGGGGCCTTGAGGCTTTCTTT.